What follows are 11 T cell receptor beta chains derived from one specimen sequenced in a study of blood T cell repertoires in COVID-19 (dated by TCRdb to the early 2020s). Preparation of the library involved the immunoSEQ multiplex PCR assay. Drawn from immuneACCESS, this table holds only the in-frame rearrangements with V and J called that TCRdb kept. Clones are partly lost; checked studies trace under half to an unresolved V gene and leave the rest unexplained. The sample profile shows tens of thousands of clones; 80% to 90% of them were found once. 2% of the sample is taken by the ten largest. Sequencing input: peripheral blood. These receptors were collected from a man aged 25 to 45 with acute or convalescent COVID-19.

This sequence joins TRBV4-2 and TRBJ2-1; the D gene is possibly TRBD2 (6 bases). Deletions cut 6 bases from V and 7 bases from J, with 22 bases between. The length of the CDR3 is 16 residues. CDR1 is LGHNA, CDR2 YNFKEQ, per germline. CDR3 region: CASSRRATGGYNEQFF. The CDR3 DNA is TGTGCCAGCAGTCGGAGAGCTACCGGGGGATATAATGAGCAGTTCTTC.

V usage is TRBV7-9 and J usage is TRBJ1-2; TRBD1 aligns across 9 bases. The CDR3 loop spans 14 amino acids. Germline CDR1 reads SEHNR; CDR2 reads FQNEAQ (reference sequence). J was trimmed by 3 bases and V by 5 bases; bases with no gene match: 4. In DNA, the CDR3 is TGTGCCAGCAGCGTAAACAGGGGGCACTATGGCTACACCTTC. Translated, it gives CASSVNRGHYGYTF.

The gene calls are TRBV18 and TRBJ1-1, with D hard to call. V was shortened by 2 bases and J by 3 bases, with 10 bases between the two germline ends. The germline V gene has CDR1 KGHSH and CDR2 LQKENI. The CDR3 is 14 amino acids. CDR3 region: CASSPSWRDTEAFF. The CDR3 DNA follows: TGTGCCAGCTCACCATCCTGGCGGGACACTGAAGCTTTCTTT.

The CDR3 DNA reads TGTGCCAGCAGCCCGGGAGGGGGGGCTCGGGAGACCCAGTACTTC. It codes for CASSPGGGARETQYF. V and J are TRBV7-3 and TRBJ2-5, with 8 bases aligning to TRBD2. This CDR3 comprises 15 residues. V shed 5 bases, J shed 5 bases, and the junction held 10 bases outside the gene matches. The V gene's germline CDR1 is SGHTA and CDR2 FQGTGA. Full variable domain (rest looked up from reference TRBV7-3 and TRBJ2-5): GAGVSQTPSNKVTEKGKYVELRCDPISGHTALYWYRQSLGQGPEFLIYFQGTGAADDSGLPNDRFFAVRPEGSVSTLKIQRTERGDSAVYLCASSPGGGARETQYFGPGTRLLVL.

This clone occurred a few times. This chain uses TRBV3-1 (or the pseudogene TRBV3-2) with TRBJ1-2; 9 positions match TRBD1. J lost 7 bases, V lost 1 base, and 4 bases had no gene match. Germline values: CDR1 LGHDT, CDR2 YNNKEL (reference sequence). The CDR3 consists of 14 residues. The CDR3 sequence is CASSQGDRASGYTF. The CDR3 DNA reads TGTGCCAGCAGCCAAGGGGACAGGGCGTCTGGCTACACCTTC.

The chain is built from TRBV28 and TRBJ1-5, with D tentatively TRBD1 (5 bases). CDR1 and CDR2 from the germline V gene are MDHEN and SYDVKM. V was trimmed by 1 base and J by 5 bases, leaving 24 bases between them. The CDR3 has 19 amino acids. The CDR3 loop is CASSLLVESGGRDHQPQHF. The CDR3 DNA sequence: TGTGCCAGCAGTTTATTGGTCGAATCCGGGGGACGAGACCATCAGCCCCAGCATTTT.

CDR3 protein: CAIRERDTEKLFF. DNA for the CDR3: TGTGCCATCAGGGAGCGGGACACCGAAAAACTGTTTTTT. The V gene is TRBV10-3, the J gene TRBJ1-4, with D tentatively TRBD1 (6 bases). The germline V gene encodes CDR1 ENHRY and CDR2 SYGVKD. The CDR3 loop spans 13 amino acids. Between the trimmed V and J ends, which lost 6 bases and 8 bases, there was a span of 13 bases.

This clone has a handful of counts. The rearrangement joins TRBV2 to TRBJ2-1; 8 bases are shared with TRBD2. V was clipped by 6 bases and J by 5 bases; unmatched bases: 6. This CDR3 spans 14 amino acids. The germline gives CDR1 SNHLY, CDR2 FYNNEI. DNA for the CDR3: TGTGCCAGCAGGCCGGGACTAGTGAACAATGAGCAGTTCTTC. Translated, it gives CASRPGLVNNEQFF. Filled out from reference TRBV2 and TRBJ2-1, the complete variable domain reads EPEVTQTPSHQVTQMGQEVILRCVPISNHLYFYWYRQILGQKVEFLVSFYNNEISEKSEIFDDQFSVERPDGSNFTLKIRSTKLEDSAMYFCASRPGLVNNEQFFGPGTRLTVL.

The CDR3 region is CSVGGVLYGYTF. DNA of the CDR3: TGCAGCGTTGGAGGAGTACTCTATGGCTACACCTTC. The V and J genes are TRBV29-1 and TRBJ1-2; D call uncertain. The V end lost 4 bases, the J end lost 4 bases, and 10 bases lay between the germline ends. The germline V gene has CDR1 SQVTM and CDR2 ANQGSEA. The CDR3 has 12 residues.

The count of this clone is one. The chain has TRBV5-4 and TRBJ2-5, with 15 bases identical to TRBD2. This CDR3 contains 18 residues. Germline V gene lookup returns CDR1 SGHNT and CDR2 YYREEE (reference sequence). The V and J ends lost 5 bases and 0 bases, in that order; junction bases with no gene match: 8. The CDR3 region is CASSLGLAGGPYQETQYF. The CDR3 DNA is TGTGCCAGCAGTCTGGGACTAGCGGGGGGCCCGTACCAAGAGACCCAGTACTTC.

This clone showed up just a few times. This rearrangement joins TRBV10-3 to TRBJ2-7; a possible D gene is TRBD1 (7 bases). Germline V CDR1 and CDR2: ENHRY, SYGVKD. V was shortened by 8 bases and J by 0 bases, with 11 bases between the two germline ends. The CDR3 runs to 13 residues. CDR3 bases: TGTGCCATCCGACAGGGACTCTCCTACGAGCAGTACGTC. Amino acid sequence: CAIRQGLSYEQYV.